The 9 T cell receptor beta chains below all came from one sample that was sequenced in a study of blood T cell repertoires in COVID-19. Clones were sequenced by immunoSEQ multiplex PCR, and TCRdb holds only the in-frame ones, with some missing. The table records under 150,000 clones, roughly 84% of them present only once. The sample consisted of peripheral blood. Receptors originate from a human donor in a cohort sampled during active COVID-19.

The chain's CDR3 is CASSLILAGDYEQFF. DNA for the CDR3: TGTGCCAGCAGTCTAATACTAGCGGGGGATTATGAGCAGTTCTTC. The V gene is TRBV11-2, the J gene TRBJ2-1; 11 bases match TRBD2. Germline assignment: CDR1 SGHAT and CDR2 FQNNGV. The CDR3 sequence is 15 residues long. V gave up 6 bases and J gave up 8 bases; unmatched junction bases: 9.

The chain recombines TRBV4-1 with TRBJ2-1, with D uncertain. This CDR3 is built from 14 residues. Germline-derived CDR1 and CDR2 are MGHRA and YSYEKL. V shed 0 bases and J shed 6 bases, with 9 bases lying between them. Written as DNA, the CDR3 is TGCGCCAGCAGCCAAGATGCGATTCCCAATGAGCAGTTCTTC. Protein: CASSQDAIPNEQFF.

The V gene is TRBV28, the J gene TRBJ1-3; no reliable D call. Germline V lookup: CDR1 MDHEN, CDR2 SYDVKM. This CDR3 is built from 17 residues. V lost 3 bases, J lost 0 bases, and 15 bases lay in between. CDR3 coding DNA: TGTGCCAGCAGTTTCGGGTATACTTGGATCTCTGGAAACACCATATATTTT. Encoded protein: CASSFGYTWISGNTIYF.

V and J are TRBV12-5 and TRBJ2-3; maybe TRBD2 (6 bases). The CDR3 totals 14 residues. Germline CDR1 reads LGHNT; CDR2 reads FRNRAP. V lost 5 bases, J lost 3 bases, and 12 bases lay in between. In DNA, the CDR3 is TGTGCTAGTGGTCCCCGGGACTTTACAGATACGCAGTATTTT. Amino acids: CASGPRDFTDTQYF.

This sequence joins TRBV5-1 and TRBJ2-5; D possibly corresponds to TRBD1 (6 bases). Germline V gene data show CDR1 as SGHRS and CDR2 as YFSETQ. This CDR3 has 14 amino acids. Trimming pared 1 base from V and 1 base from J, leaving 8 bases between. CDR3 amino acids: CASSLTGLQETQYF. Here the CDR3 DNA reads TGCGCCAGCAGCTTGACAGGGCTCCAAGAGACCCAGTACTTC.

The chain recombines TRBV9 with TRBJ1-1; D gene unclear. V shed 3 bases and J shed 0 bases, with 6 bases lying between them. Germline V gene data show CDR1 as SGDLS and CDR2 as YYNGEE. The CDR3 length is 13 residues. This CDR3 reads CASSAGLNTEAFF. CDR3 sequence (DNA): TGTGCCAGCAGCGCCGGGTTGAACACTGAAGCTTTCTTT.

The genes are TRBV4-1 and TRBJ1-2; possible D gene TRBD1, 6 bases. The V and J ends lost 8 bases and 0 bases respectively, with 16 bases between them. Germline V gives CDR1 MGHRA, CDR2 YSYEKL. The CDR3 spans 15 residues. The CDR3 DNA reads TGCGCCAGCGGGGTGGGGGCAGGGACTAACTATGGCTACACCTTC. Its protein product is CASGVGAGTNYGYTF.

V is TRBV5-4 and J is TRBJ2-3, with a weak D call TRBD2 (6 bases). This CDR3 is built from 15 residues. CDR1 and CDR2 from the germline V gene are SGHNT and YYREEE (reference sequence). The V end lost 7 bases, the J end lost 2 bases, and 17 bases lay between the germline ends. Here the CDR3 reads CASGPRGENTDTQYF. In DNA, the CDR3 is TGTGCCAGCGGCCCCCGCGGGGAAAACACAGATACGCAGTATTTT.

The rearrangement links TRBV7-9 to TRBJ1-5; tentative D call: TRBD1 (5 bases). The germline gives CDR1 SEHNR, CDR2 FQNEAQ (reference sequence). Trimming removed 1 base from V and 2 bases from J, with 6 bases in between. The CDR3 contains 14 residues. DNA for the CDR3: TGTGCCAGCAGCTTAGGCAGGGGCAATCAGCCCCAGCATTTT. Translating it yields CASSLGRGNQPQHF.